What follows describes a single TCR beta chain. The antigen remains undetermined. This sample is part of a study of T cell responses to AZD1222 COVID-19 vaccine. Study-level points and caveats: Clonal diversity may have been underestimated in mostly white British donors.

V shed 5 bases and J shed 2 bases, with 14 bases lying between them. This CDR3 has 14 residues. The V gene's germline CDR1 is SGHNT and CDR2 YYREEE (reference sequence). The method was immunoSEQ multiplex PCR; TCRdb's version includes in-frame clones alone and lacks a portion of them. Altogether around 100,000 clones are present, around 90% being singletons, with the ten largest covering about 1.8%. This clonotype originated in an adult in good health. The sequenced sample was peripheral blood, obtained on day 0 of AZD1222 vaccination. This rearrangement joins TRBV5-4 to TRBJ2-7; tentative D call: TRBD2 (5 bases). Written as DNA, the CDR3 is TGTGCCAGCAGTCTTGGGAGTCAGACCTACGAGCAGTACTTC. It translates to CASSLGSQTYEQYF. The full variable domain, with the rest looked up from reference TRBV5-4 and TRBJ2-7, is ETGVTQSPTHLIKTRGQQVTLRCSSQSGHNTVSWYQQALGQGPQFIFQYYREEENGRGNFPPRFSGLQFPNYSSELNVNALELDDSALYLCASSLGSQTYEQYFGPGTRLTVT.